This T cell receptor beta chain was observed in a study of cytomegalovirus exposure and HLA in healthy donors. Whole-study findings and limits: Being productive about 87% or about 30% of the time was typical of most TCR beta V segments in an earlier analysis. Most subjects had HLA-A and HLA-B alleles reportedly predicted accurately by TCR beta sequences. Later analysis identified 15,000 to 20,000 TCR beta sequences associated with HLA alleles, using a false discovery rate threshold of 0.05.

Note on this clone: Its antigen remains unidentified.

The V and J ends lost 3 bases and 5 bases, in that order; junction bases with no gene match: 6. The CDR3 is 14 amino acids. Germline lookup yields CDR1 SGDLS and CDR2 YYNGEE. The PCR ran on 60 Vbeta and 13 Jbeta primers. Assay used: immunoSEQ multiplex PCR; TCRdb lists only in-frame clones, some missing. Of about 82,000 clones listed, 70% to 75% are singletons. The sequence derives from a woman aged 45-59 years in good health and CMV-seropositive. J is TRBJ2-3 and V is TRBV9; TRBD2 agrees at 7 bases. Sequencing used PBMCs. CDR3 nucleotide sequence: TGTGCCAGCAGCGGGTCGGCGGGAGAAGATACGCAGTATTTT. Amino acids: CASSGSAGEDTQYF.